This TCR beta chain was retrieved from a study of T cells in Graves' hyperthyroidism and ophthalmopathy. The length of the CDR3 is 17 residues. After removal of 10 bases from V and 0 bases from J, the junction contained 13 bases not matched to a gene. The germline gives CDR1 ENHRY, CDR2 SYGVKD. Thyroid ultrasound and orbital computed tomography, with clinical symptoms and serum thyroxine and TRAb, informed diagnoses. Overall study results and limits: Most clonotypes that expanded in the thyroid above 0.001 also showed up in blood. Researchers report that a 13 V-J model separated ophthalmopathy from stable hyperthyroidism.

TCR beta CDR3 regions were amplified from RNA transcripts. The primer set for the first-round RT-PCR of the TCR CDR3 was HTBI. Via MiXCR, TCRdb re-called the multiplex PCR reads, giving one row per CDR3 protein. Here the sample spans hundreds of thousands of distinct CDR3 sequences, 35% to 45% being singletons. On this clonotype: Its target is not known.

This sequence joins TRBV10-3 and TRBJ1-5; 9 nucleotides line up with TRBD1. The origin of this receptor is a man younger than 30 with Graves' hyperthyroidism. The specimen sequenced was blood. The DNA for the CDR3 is TGTGCCAGCTGGCCCGGGACAGGGTTATATAGCAATCAGCCCCAGCATTTT. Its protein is CASWPGTGLYSNQPQHF.